The next 8 T cell receptor beta chains were all read from a single sample in a study of T cells in Graves' hyperthyroidism and ophthalmopathy. It was RNA transcripts that yielded the amplified TCR beta CDR3 regions. The HTBI set primed first-round TCR CDR3 RT-PCR. TCRdb processed the multiplex PCR reads anew with MiXCR; each CDR3 protein has one entry. The sample gives around 490,000 distinct CDR3 sequences, 15% to 20% of which show up once; roughly 50% is in the top ten. Material: blood. These receptors came from a man in his forties with Graves' ophthalmopathy.

In this sample, this clonotype turned up a few times. The genes are TRBV20-1 and TRBJ2-7, with no clear D. The CDR3 runs to 12 residues. CDR1 and CDR2 from the germline V gene are DFQATT and SNEGSKA (reference sequence). Trimming shortened V by 2 bases and J by 6 bases, and 11 bases separated the two germline ends. CDR3 residues: CSARHGPTEQYF. The CDR3 nucleotides read TGCAGTGCTAGACACGGTCCTACCGAGCAGTACTTC.

CDR3 amino acids: CSASEGPNEKLFF. Written as DNA, the CDR3 is TGCAGTGCTAGTGAGGGACCTAATGAAAAACTGTTTTTT. V gene TRBV20-1 combines with J gene TRBJ1-4; TRBD1 is a possible D gene (5 bases). Germline V gives CDR1 DFQATT, CDR2 SNEGSKA (reference sequence). This CDR3 spans 13 amino acids. The V end lost 3 bases, the J end lost 3 bases, and 8 bases lay between the germline ends.

This clonotype was detected many times. The chain combines TRBV6-1 with TRBJ2-4; 7 bases fit TRBD2. With 5 bases clipped from V and 7 bases from J, the junction kept 8 bases outside the gene matches. Germline assignment: CDR1 MNHNS and CDR2 SASEGT. This CDR3 has 14 residues. CDR3 residues: CASSQRDSGNIQYF. CDR3 nucleotide sequence: TGTGCCAGCAGTCAGCGGGACTCTGGGAACATTCAGTACTTC.

Turning to this clonotype: An end of the junction differs from the germline gene, which may be a read error. The J gene is TRBJ2-5, the V gene TRBV20-1; D not certain. In germline, CDR1 is DFQATT, CDR2 SNEGSKA (reference sequence). This CDR3 comprises 12 residues. This CDR3 reads CSARGGQENQYF. As DNA, the CDR3 is TGCAGTGCTAGAGGCGGTCAAGAGAACCAGTACTTC.

The chain carries TRBV10-3 and TRBJ2-7, with 11 bases identical to TRBD2. This CDR3 has 15 amino acids. Trimming removed 7 bases from V and 1 base from J; junction bases left unmatched: 6. Germline CDR1 ENHRY, CDR2 SYGVKD. CDR3 sequence (DNA): TGTGCCATCACGGGGGGGACTAGCGGTTCCTACGAGCAGTACTTC. Translation: CAITGGTSGSYEQYF.

This clonotype was seen more than once but under ten times. The CDR3 DNA follows: TGTGCCAGCAGCCAGTACGGCCTAGCGGGAGTTATGGGCGAGCAGTACTTC. Protein sequence: CASSQYGLAGVMGEQYF. V gene TRBV3-1 combines with J gene TRBJ2-7; 10 bases are shared with TRBD2. The germline CDR1 and CDR2 sequences are LGHDT and YNNKEL (reference sequence). J lost 6 bases, V lost 3 bases, and 14 bases had no gene match. This CDR3 has 17 residues.

This clonotype was seen only a few times. The chain is built from TRBV5-1 and TRBJ2-7, with a possible D match to TRBD2 (6 bases). The ends were cut back, 0 bases at V and 3 bases at J, with 13 bases in the middle. This CDR3 is built from 15 residues. Germline CDR1 and CDR2: SGHRS and YFSETQ. The CDR3 region has the DNA TGCGCCAGCAGCTTGGCTTCTAGCGCCTACTACGAGCAGTACTTC. It encodes CASSLASSAYYEQYF.

This chain joins TRBV4-1 and TRBJ1-1, with D unresolved. The V gene lost 6 bases and the J gene lost 4 bases, with 9 bases spanning the gap. The CDR3 length is 12 residues. Germline V gene lookup returns CDR1 MGHRA and CDR2 YSYEKL. In DNA, the CDR3 is TGCGCCAGCAGATCGACCCTCACTGAAGCTTTCTTT. Protein sequence: CASRSTLTEAFF.